A single sample gave rise to the 18 T cell receptor beta chains below, sequenced in a study of graft-versus-host responses after intestinal transplantation. Repertoires were generated with immunoSEQ multiplex PCR, while TCRdb's copy carries only in-frame clones and drops some. This table has 85,000 to 100,000 clones, about 91% appearing once. For these receptors, no antigen is known. The sample consisted of unstimulated CD4+ T cells sorted from spleen or lymph node cells, taken before transplant. All receptors come from a human donor who was the organ donor for an intestinal transplant.

V gene TRBV19 combines with J gene TRBJ2-7; no reliable D call. The CDR3 length is 14 residues. Looked up from germline, CDR1 is LNHDA and CDR2 is SQIVND (reference sequence). Between the trimmed V and J ends, which lost 0 bases and 4 bases, there was a span of 10 bases. The CDR3 region has the DNA TGTGCCAGTAGTATAGACGGCCTAGGATACGAGCAGTACTTC. Translated, it gives CASSIDGLGYEQYF.

The chain has TRBV6-1 and TRBJ1-5; D call uncertain. Per the germline V gene, CDR1 is MNHNS and CDR2 is SASEGT. Deletions cut 7 bases from V and 3 bases from J, with 13 bases between. This CDR3 contains 14 residues. The CDR3 reads CASTTLEVNQPQHF. The CDR3 DNA reads as TGTGCCAGCACTACTCTGGAGGTCAATCAGCCCCAGCATTTT.

This chain uses TRBV10-3 with TRBJ2-7; a weak D match, TRBD2 (5 bases). The germline V gene encodes CDR1 ENHRY and CDR2 SYGVKD. With 6 bases removed from V and 2 bases from J, the gap between germline ends came to 11 bases. This CDR3 comprises 13 residues. For the CDR3, the DNA is TGTGCCATCAGAGGTGGTAGCGCCTACGAGCAGTACTTC. It specifies CAIRGGSAYEQYF.

The chain links TRBV5-4 to TRBJ1-2, with 9 bases matching TRBD1. J gave up 8 bases and V 2 bases, and 10 bases lay outside the gene matches. The germline CDR1 and CDR2 sequences are SGHNT and YYREEE (reference sequence). CDR3 length: 15 amino acids. CDR3 bases: TGTGCCAGCAGCTTCCCCCTAACAGGGGGCGGAGGCTACACCTTC. This gives the protein CASSFPLTGGGGYTF.

The rearrangement links TRBV9 to TRBJ2-2; D remains ambiguous. This CDR3 contains 14 residues. The germline V gene has CDR1 SGDLS and CDR2 YYNGEE. Deletions cut 1 base from V and 6 bases from J, with 10 bases between. The DNA of the CDR3 is TGTGCCAGCAGCGTAACCCTAGGTCCCGGGGAGCTGTTTTTT. As protein: CASSVTLGPGELFF. Using reference TRBV9 and TRBJ2-2 for the parts outside the CDR3, the full variable domain is DSGVTQTPKHLITATGQRVTLRCSPRSGDLSVYWYQQSLDQGLQFLIQYYNGEERAKGNILERFSAQQFPDLHSELNLSSLELGDSALYFCASSVTLGPGELFFGEGSRLTVL.

Written as DNA, the CDR3 is TGTGCCAGCAGTTCTCCTCGGGGTCCGGCTAACTATGGCTACACCTTC. Protein: CASSSPRGPANYGYTF. This sequence joins TRBV28 and TRBJ1-2; D unresolved. The CDR3 has 16 residues. Germline lookup yields CDR1 MDHEN and CDR2 SYDVKM. Trimming left V 4 bases short and J 0 bases short, with 15 bases between.

The DNA for the CDR3 is TGCGCCAGCAGCTTATTTGCAGGGTCGAACTATGGCTACACCTTC. Amino acids: CASSLFAGSNYGYTF. The gene calls are TRBV5-1 and TRBJ1-2; D is possibly TRBD1 (5 bases). The V gene lost 2 bases and the J gene lost 2 bases, with 13 bases spanning the gap. The CDR3 loop spans 15 amino acids. Germline V gene data show CDR1 as SGHRS and CDR2 as YFSETQ.

The rearrangement links TRBV7-3 to TRBJ1-2; possible D gene TRBD1, 6 bases. The CDR3 length is 13 residues. Germline V gene sequence: CDR1 SGHTA, CDR2 FQGTGA. The V end was cut by 6 bases, the J end by 4 bases, with 12 bases between. The CDR3 region has the DNA TGTGCCAGCAGTCCAGGGGCCGGCTATGGCTACACCTTC. Translation gives CASSPGAGYGYTF.

This clone was seen just once. The chain combines TRBV11-1 with TRBJ2-1, with 10 bases fitting TRBD1. This CDR3 is built from 17 residues. The V gene's germline CDR1 is SGHAT and CDR2 FQDESV (reference sequence). The J segment lost 5 bases and the V segment lost 1 base, leaving 8 bases of the junction unmatched. The CDR3 is CASSLDSGTGVDNEQFF. CDR3 coding DNA: TGTGCCAGCAGCTTAGATTCCGGGACAGGGGTGGACAATGAGCAGTTCTTC. Full variable domain (remainder filled in from reference TRBV11-1 and TRBJ2-1): EAEVAQSPRYKITEKSQAVAFWCDPISGHATLYWYRQILGQGPELLVQFQDESVVDDSQLPKDRFSAERLKGVDSTLKIQPAELGDSAMYLCASSLDSGTGVDNEQFFGPGTRLTVL.

This clone was seen once. This chain joins TRBV29-1 and TRBJ1-2, with TRBD1 matching over 8 bases. The CDR3 is made up of 13 amino acids. J was trimmed by 4 bases and V by 6 bases; bases with no gene match: 7. The germline V gene encodes CDR1 SQVTM and CDR2 ANQGSEA. Here the CDR3 reads CSVAPGGSYGYTF. CDR3 DNA: TGCAGCGTCGCCCCAGGGGGCAGCTATGGCTACACCTTC.

This chain links TRBV28 with TRBJ2-2; 7 bases line up with TRBD1. CDR1 is MDHEN, CDR2 SYDVKM, per germline. This CDR3 region has 15 residues. The V and J ends lost 3 bases and 1 base, in that order; junction bases with no gene match: 2. For the CDR3, the DNA is TGTGCCAGCAGTTTCTGGACAGGGAACACCGGGGAGCTGTTTTTT. Its translation is CASSFWTGNTGELFF.

The V gene is TRBV28, the J gene TRBJ1-5; 9 bases fit TRBD1. CDR1 and CDR2 from the germline V gene are MDHEN and SYDVKM. With 8 bases clipped from V and 1 base from J, the junction kept 15 bases outside the gene matches. This CDR3 has 18 residues. This chain's CDR3 is CASLAPPDRGWSNQPQHF. The CDR3 DNA reads TGTGCCAGCCTCGCCCCCCCGGACAGGGGATGGAGCAATCAGCCCCAGCATTTT.

This chain connects TRBV7-9 to TRBJ2-1; tentative D call: TRBD2 (6 bases). Trimming took 0 bases from V and 3 from J, leaving 15 bases between them. CDR1 is SEHNR, CDR2 FQNEAQ, per germline (reference sequence). The CDR3 length is 17 residues. The CDR3 DNA reads as TGTGCCAGCAGCTTAGCCCCCCCGGAGGGGATCTACAATGAGCAGTTCTTC. Its translation is CASSLAPPEGIYNEQFF.

The V call is TRBV5-1, the J call TRBJ2-3; 13 bases align to TRBD2. Looked up from germline, CDR1 is SGHRS and CDR2 is YFSETQ. The CDR3 covers 15 residues. J gave up 4 bases and V 2 bases, and 1 base lay outside the gene matches. CDR3 sequence: CASSLLAGGADTQYF. In DNA form, the CDR3 reads TGCGCCAGCAGCTTACTAGCGGGGGGGGCAGATACGCAGTATTTT.

J is TRBJ1-2 and V is TRBV28; no definite D call. Germline V CDR1 and CDR2: MDHEN, SYDVKM. Between the trimmed V and J ends, which lost 4 bases and 4 bases, there was a span of 7 bases. This CDR3 region has 12 residues. The CDR3 reads CASSSGGYGYTF. The CDR3 coding sequence is TGTGCCAGCAGTTCTGGAGGCTATGGCTACACCTTC.

In regard to this clone: Within the sample, other DNA sequences also encode this same CDR3. This rearrangement joins TRBV18 to TRBJ2-3; unclear D gene. Trimming shortened V by 2 bases and J by 0 bases, and 15 bases separated the two germline ends. The germline CDR1 and CDR2 sequences are KGHSH and LQKENI. This CDR3 is built from 17 residues. CDR3 sequence (DNA): TGTGCCAGCTCACCAATCTACGCAGGCCCAAGCACAGATACGCAGTATTTT. Translated, it gives CASSPIYAGPSTDTQYF.

The rearrangement links TRBV30 to TRBJ2-1; weak D call: TRBD1 (6 bases). V was clipped by 0 bases and J by 1 base, with 16 bases between them. Germline CDR1 reads GTSNPN; CDR2 reads SVGIG (reference sequence). CDR3 length: 17 amino acids. The CDR3 loop reads CAWSVRIWGPSYNEQFF. CDR3 in DNA: TGTGCCTGGAGTGTACGAATATGGGGGCCATCCTACAATGAGCAGTTCTTC.

The CDR3 protein is CASSVPVRTEAFF. The CDR3 DNA sequence: TGTGCCAGCAGCGTACCAGTACGAACTGAAGCTTTCTTT. This chain uses TRBV9 with TRBJ1-1; D is unresolved. Germline loops: CDR1 SGDLS, CDR2 YYNGEE. This CDR3 region has 13 residues. V was trimmed by 1 base and J by 5 bases, leaving 9 bases between them. Using reference TRBV9 and TRBJ1-1 for the parts outside the CDR3, the full variable domain is DSGVTQTPKHLITATGQRVTLRCSPRSGDLSVYWYQQSLDQGLQFLIQYYNGEERAKGNILERFSAQQFPDLHSELNLSSLELGDSALYFCASSVPVRTEAFFGQGTRLTVV.